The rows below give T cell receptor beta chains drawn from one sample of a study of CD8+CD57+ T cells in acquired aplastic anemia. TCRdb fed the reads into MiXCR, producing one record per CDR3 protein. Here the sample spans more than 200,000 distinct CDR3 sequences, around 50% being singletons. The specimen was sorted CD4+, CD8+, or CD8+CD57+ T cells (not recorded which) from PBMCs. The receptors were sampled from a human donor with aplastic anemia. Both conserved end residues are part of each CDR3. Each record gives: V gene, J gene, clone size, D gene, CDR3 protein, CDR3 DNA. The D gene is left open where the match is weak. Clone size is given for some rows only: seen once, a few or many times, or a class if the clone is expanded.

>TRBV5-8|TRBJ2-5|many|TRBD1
CASRGDRVGETQYF
TGTGCCAGCAGGGGGGACAGGGTAGGAGAGACCCAGTACTTC
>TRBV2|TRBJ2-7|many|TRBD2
CASSSRAGGRDEQYF
TGTGCCAGCAGTTCACGGGCGGGGGGAAGGGACGAGCAGTACTTC
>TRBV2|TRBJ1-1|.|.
CASGFTEAFF
TGTGCCAGCGGATTCACTGAAGCTTTCTTT
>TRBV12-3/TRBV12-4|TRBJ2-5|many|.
CASSADQQETQYF
TGTGCCAGCAGTGCCGACCAACAAGAGACCCAGTACTTC
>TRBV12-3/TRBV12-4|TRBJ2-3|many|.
CASSSRDHRTTDTQYF
TGTGCCAGCAGTTCCCGGGACCACCGGACCACAGATACGCAGTATTTT
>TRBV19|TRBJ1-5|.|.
CASSELGGYYQPQHF
TGTGCCAGTAGTGAGTTGGGAGGATATTATCAGCCCCAGCATTTT
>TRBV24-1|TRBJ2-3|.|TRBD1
CATSDPSGTAKVDTQYF
TGTGCCACCAGTGACCCATCCGGGACAGCGAAGGTAGATACGCAGTATTTT
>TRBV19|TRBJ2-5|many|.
CASGQSQETQYF
TGTGCCTCGGGGCAGTCACAAGAGACCCAGTACTTC
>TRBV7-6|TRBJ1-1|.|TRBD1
CASSLTDRGRDTEAFF
TGTGCCAGCAGTTTAACGGACAGGGGGCGAGACACTGAAGCTTTCTTT
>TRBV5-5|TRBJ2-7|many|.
CASSFIRSYEQYF
TGTGCCAGCAGCTTTATCCGATCCTACGAGCAGTACTTC
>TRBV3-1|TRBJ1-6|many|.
CASSHVQLSSPLHF
TGTGCCAGCAGCCACGTACAATTAAGTTCACCCCTCCACTTT
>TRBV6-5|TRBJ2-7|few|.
CASSRLKRPGEYEQYF
TGTGCCAGCAGTAGACTGAAGCGCCCAGGGGAATACGAGCAGTACTTC
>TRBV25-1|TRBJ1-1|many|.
CASSEGPEAFF
TGTGCCAGCAGTGAGGGTCCTGAAGCTTTCTTT
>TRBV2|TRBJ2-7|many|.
CASSDPSYEQYF
TGTGCCAGCAGTGACCCGTCCTACGAGCAGTACTTC
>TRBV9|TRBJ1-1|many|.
CASTPGRAIGLGAFF
TGTGCCAGCACCCCTGGTAGGGCCATTGGTTTGGGAGCTTTCTTT
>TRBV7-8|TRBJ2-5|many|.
CASSLDWSGGTQYF
TGTGCCAGCAGCTTAGACTGGAGTGGAGGGACCCAGTACTTC
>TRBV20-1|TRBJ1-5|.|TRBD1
CSAQRQGLTNQPQHF
TGCAGTGCCCAGAGACAGGGATTGACCAATCAGCCCCAGCATTTT
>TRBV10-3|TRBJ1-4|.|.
CAIRGNEKLFF
TGTGCCATCCGGGGGAATGAAAAACTGTTTTTT
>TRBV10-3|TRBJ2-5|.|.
CAINGGAQETQYF
TGTGCCATCAACGGAGGGGCACAAGAGACCCAGTACTTC
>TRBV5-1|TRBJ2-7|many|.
CASSLDAGFGEQYF
TGCGCCAGCAGCTTGGACGCAGGGTTCGGCGAGCAGTACTTC
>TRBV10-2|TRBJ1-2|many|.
CASRLQGGVGYTF
TGCGCCAGCAGATTACAGGGTGGGGTTGGCTACACCTTC
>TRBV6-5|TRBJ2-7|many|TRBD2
CASSYGTSGDTYEQYF
TGTGCCAGCAGTTACGGTACTAGCGGGGACACCTACGAGCAGTACTTC
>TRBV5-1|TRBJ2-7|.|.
CASSLGTGEGYEQYF
TGCGCCAGCAGCCTGGGAACAGGGGAGGGATACGAGCAGTACTTC
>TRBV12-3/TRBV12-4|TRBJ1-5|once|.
CGPRTTYSNQPQHF
TGTGGCCCGAGGACAACGTATAGCAATCAGCCCCAGCATTTT
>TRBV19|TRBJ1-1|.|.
CATKGDWDTEAFF
TGTGCCACGAAGGGGGACTGGGACACTGAAGCTTTCTTT
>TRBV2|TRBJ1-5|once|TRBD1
CASSQGVGQPQHF
TGTGCCAGCAGCCAGGGGGTAGGGCAGCCCCAGCATTTT
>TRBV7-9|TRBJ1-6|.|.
CASGRGQSYSPLHF
TGTGCCAGCGGGCGGGGGCAGTCATACTCACCCCTCCACTTT
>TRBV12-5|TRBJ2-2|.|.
CASGNRAGELFF
TGTGCTAGTGGCAACAGGGCCGGGGAGCTGTTTTTT